Listed below are T cell receptor beta chains from one sample, sequenced in a study of Graves' ophthalmopathy and Graves' hyperthyroidism. TCRdb redid the calling of the multiplex PCR reads with MiXCR, one entry per CDR3 protein. The sample carries 300,000 to 400,000 distinct CDR3 sequences, 17% recorded once. The sample consisted of peripheral blood. The receptors were gathered from an adult woman with stable Graves' hyperthyroidism. The CDR3 runs from the conserved cysteine through the conserved F or W. D genes are given only for firm matches. Clone size appears in some rows only: once, few, many, or a class for an expanded clone.

TRBD1	TRBV19	TRBJ1-2	many	TGTGCCAGTAGTATAGGGCACAGGGGCTGGTATGGCTACACCTTC	CASSIGHRGWYGYTF
.	TRBV6-2/TRBV6-3	TRBJ1-5	.	TGTGCCAGCAGTTACAGGGCGGCTCAGCCCCAGCATTTT	CASSYRAAQPQHF
TRBD1	TRBV2	TRBJ1-2	many	TGTGCCAGCAGCGCCGGGACAGGGGGCTCCTATGGCTACACCTTC	CASSAGTGGSYGYTF
.	TRBV7-9	TRBJ2-7	.	TGTGCCAGCAGCCACGCCACGGTTAGCTCCTACGAGCAGTACTTC	CASSHATVSSYEQYF
TRBD1	TRBV6-5	TRBJ2-5	many	TGTGCCAGCAGTTACGCAGGGACAGCCGACGGGACCCAGTACTTC	CASSYAGTADGTQYF
TRBD2	TRBV10-3	TRBJ2-2	many	TGTGCCATCACATCCGGGACTAGCGGCACCGGGGAGCTGTTTTTT	CAITSGTSGTGELFF
TRBD1	TRBV6-1	TRBJ1-1	.	TGTGCCAGCAGACGGGACAGAAGATCCGAAGCTTTCTTT	CASRRDRRSEAFF
.	TRBV12-3/TRBV12-4	TRBJ2-2	many	TGTGCCAGCAGTTTAGTGACAGGAAACACCGGGGAGCTGTTTTTT	CASSLVTGNTGELFF
TRBD1	TRBV28	TRBJ2-7	many	TGTGCCAGCAGTTCGGGAACCGGGACAGGGACCTACGAGCAGTACTTC	CASSSGTGTGTYEQYF
TRBD2	TRBV11-1	TRBJ2-2	.	TGTGCCAGCAGCACCCGACTAGCGGCGAACACCGGGGAGCTGTTTTTT	CASSTRLAANTGELFF
TRBD2	TRBV3-1	TRBJ2-7	many	TGTGCCAGCAGCCTCTCGGGGCTAGCGGGAGTATACGAGCAGTACTTC	CASSLSGLAGVYEQYF
TRBD1	TRBV6-5	TRBJ1-1	.	TGTGCCAGCAGTTACTCCACAGGGGTGAACACTGAAGCTTTCTTT	CASSYSTGVNTEAFF
.	TRBV7-2	TRBJ2-2	few	TGTGCCAGCAGCTTAGGCTTTTTGTCCGGGGAGCTGTTTTTT	CASSLGFLSGELFF
.	TRBV12-3/TRBV12-4	TRBJ2-5	many	TGTGCCAGCAAGGATTGGGGAGGGGGGGAGACCCAGTACTTC	CASKDWGGGETQYF
.	TRBV10-3	TRBJ2-4	.	TGTGCCATCGGATACGGAGCCAAAAACATTCAGTACTTC	CAIGYGAKNIQYF
TRBD2	TRBV7-8	TRBJ2-5	many	TGTGCCAGCACCATCTTACTAGCGGGAGTTGAGACCCAGTACTTC	CASTILLAGVETQYF
.	TRBV7-3	TRBJ2-3	many	TGTGCCAGCAGCTTTCCGGGGTGGGGGGCAGTAGGCACAGATACGCAGTATTTT	CASSFPGWGAVGTDTQYF
.	TRBV6-5	TRBJ1-5	.	TGTGCCAGCATTATAGGGTTTGATCAGCCCCAGCATTTT	CASIIGFDQPQHF
.	TRBV11-2	TRBJ2-7	few	TGTGCCAGCAGCTTACCGCGGCTCTCGAAGCAGTACTTC	CASSLPRLSKQYF
.	TRBV28	TRBJ2-7	many	TGTGCCAGCAGCGGAGGGGACTACGAGCAGTACTTC	CASSGGDYEQYF
TRBD1	TRBV27	TRBJ1-5	many	TGTGCCAGCAGGCGGGACAGTGGGGCGGGCAATCAGCCCCAGCATTTT	CASRRDSGAGNQPQHF
.	TRBV11-2	TRBJ1-5	many	TGTGCCAGCAGCTTAGTGGGAGGGGCGCAGCATTTT	CASSLVGGAQHF
.	TRBV7-2	TRBJ2-7	many	TGTGCCAGCAGCCAAACCCCTCCCCCACAGGGACTTATTGCGCAGTACTTC	CASSQTPPPQGLIAQYF
.	TRBV12-3/TRBV12-4	TRBJ2-5	.	TGTGCCAGCAGTCCACGACAGCCACAAGAGACCCAGTACTTC	CASSPRQPQETQYF
.	TRBV2	TRBJ1-1	.	TGTGCCAGCATGGGCCCGAGGGACACTGAAGCTTTCTTT	CASMGPRDTEAFF
TRBD1	TRBV29-1	TRBJ2-7	.	TGCAGCGTTTATGACAGGGGGCGCCCCTACGAGCAGTACTTC	CSVYDRGRPYEQYF
.	TRBV28	TRBJ1-6	.	TGTGCCAGCAGCCTTCGATCAGGGTATTCCTATAATTCACCCCTCCACTTT	CASSLRSGYSYNSPLHF
.	TRBV12-3/TRBV12-4	TRBJ2-2	many	TGTGCCAGCAGTTCGGGGATTGACACCGGGGAGCTGTTTTTT	CASSSGIDTGELFF
.	TRBV12-3/TRBV12-4	TRBJ1-1	many	TGTGCCAGCAGTCCCGGACAGAGAGAAGCTTTCTTT	CASSPGQREAFF
TRBD1	TRBV29-1	TRBJ2-5	many	TGCAGCGTGAGGGGTACAGGGGGCGGAGAGACCCAGTACTTC	CSVRGTGGGETQYF
TRBD1	TRBV7-3	TRBJ2-7	many	TGTGCCAGCAGCTTAACCTGGTCCGGGACAGGGGGGACCTACGAGCAGTACTTC	CASSLTWSGTGGTYEQYF
.	TRBV4-1	TRBJ2-7	many	TGCGCCAGCAGCGAAGGATGGGGGTACGAGCAGTACTTC	CASSEGWGYEQYF
TRBD1	TRBV2	TRBJ1-1	many	TGTGCCAGGCGTGGGACAGGGGGCGCAAAGGGTGAAGCTTTCTTT	CARRGTGGAKGEAFF
.	TRBV6-2/TRBV6-3	TRBJ2-2	many	TGTGCCAGCAGTTACAGAGAGACCGGGGAGCTGTTTTTT	CASSYRETGELFF
.	TRBV5-1	TRBJ2-7	many	TGCGCCAGCAGCTTCGTGTCGAGGAGCTCCTACGAGCAGTACTTC	CASSFVSRSSYEQYF
.	TRBV6-1	TRBJ1-3	many	TGTGCCAGCAGTCCACCGGGACAACGAGGAAACACCATATATTTT	CASSPPGQRGNTIYF
.	TRBV4-3	TRBJ1-1	many	TGCGCCAGCAGCCAAGAGGCAGGGGCCACTGAAGCTTTCTTT	CASSQEAGATEAFF
.	TRBV28	TRBJ2-5	many	TGTGCCAGCTGGGATTATAGACTGTTACGGGGGACCCAGTACTTC	CASWDYRLLRGTQYF
TRBD2	TRBV12-3/TRBV12-4	TRBJ2-5	.	TGTGGGGGGGCTAGCGGGAGGGAGACCCAGTACTTC	CGGASGRETQYF
TRBD1	TRBV6-1	TRBJ2-7	many	TGTGCCAGCAGTGACGGGACAGGGGGTCGTTACGAGCAGTACTTC	CASSDGTGGRYEQYF
.	TRBV12-3/TRBV12-4	TRBJ2-5	many	TGTGCCAGCAGGACCTCCACGAAAGAGACCCAGTACTTC	CASRTSTKETQYF
.	TRBV27	TRBJ2-7	many	TGTGCCAGCGCCCTTCGCGGTTCCTACGAGCAGTACTTC	CASALRGSYEQYF
.	TRBV11-2	TRBJ2-7	many	TGTGCCAGCAGCGCCCAGCGGACCGTAGAGCAGTACTTC	CASSAQRTVEQYF
.	TRBV11-2	TRBJ1-1	many	TGTGCCAGCAGCGGACACCGAACAACTGAAGCTTTCTTT	CASSGHRTTEAFF
TRBD1	TRBV3-1	TRBJ1-2	many	TGTGCCAGCAGCCCCAGGGACAGGCCCAACTATGGCTACACCTTC	CASSPRDRPNYGYTF
.	TRBV6-1	TRBJ1-5	many	TGTGCCAGCAGTGGTCCCAACAATCAGCCCCAGCATTTT	CASSGPNNQPQHF
.	TRBV4-1	TRBJ2-5	few	TGCGCCAGCAGCCAGGGACGGGGGGCAGTGAGGGAGACCCAGTACTTC	CASSQGRGAVRETQYF
.	TRBV27	TRBJ2-7	many	TGTGCCAGCAGTTTATTCGGGACCCTAATATACGAGCAGTACTTC	CASSLFGTLIYEQYF
TRBD1	TRBV19	TRBJ1-1	.	TGTGCCAGTAGTTGGACAGGGAGGACTGAAGCTTTCTTT	CASSWTGRTEAFF
TRBD1	TRBV11-2	TRBJ1-1	.	TGTGCCAGCAGCTTAGGATCAGGGGGCTATACTGAAGCTTTCTTT	CASSLGSGGYTEAFF
.	TRBV7-2	TRBJ1-1	many	TGTGCCAGCAGCTTATCGGGCATGAACACTGAAGCTTTCTTT	CASSLSGMNTEAFF
.	TRBV28	TRBJ1-2	many	TGTGCCAGCGCTTGGGACGCGGGCTATGGCTACACCTTC	CASAWDAGYGYTF
.	TRBV29-1	TRBJ2-7	many	TGCAGCGTCGGGAGCTCCTACGAGCAGTACTTC	CSVGSSYEQYF
.	TRBV12-3/TRBV12-4	TRBJ1-1	many	TGTGCCAGCAGCCCACTCGCGAGGACTGAAGCTTTCTTT	CASSPLARTEAFF
.	TRBV7-2	TRBJ2-4	many	TGTGCCAGCAGCACTAGGGACTTTTTGGGTCTACCAGCCAAAAACATTCAGTACTTC	CASSTRDFLGLPAKNIQYF